The clone carrying this T cell receptor (beta chain) has just one count. What it binds is not known. The whole isolated RNA underwent reverse transcription, so sequencing captured expressed TCRB transcripts. The repertoire was sequenced with immunoSEQ multiplex PCR; TCRdb's copy has only in-frame clones and lacks some. The repertoire holds a few hundred thousand clones, with roughly 15% as singletons. This entry comes from a study of beta chain features in type 1 diabetes. General study results and limits: cDNA-based reads could over-represent cells with high TCR expression. Shorter TCRB CDR3s, moderately but significantly so, were found in Type 1 diabetes patients in all four CD4+ subsets.

The J segment lost 3 bases and the V segment lost 6 bases, leaving 8 bases of the junction unmatched. Germline CDR1 reads SNHLY; CDR2 reads FYNNEI. The CDR3 loop spans 15 amino acids. Source material: naive CD4+ T cells from blood. This chain links TRBV2 with TRBJ1-5; TRBD1 agrees at 7 bases. The source is a man in his late teens or twenties with type 1 diabetes. CDR3 in DNA: TGTGCCAGCAGACTGGGGGACAGCGACAATCAGCCCCAGCATTTT. As protein: CASRLGDSDNQPQHF.